What follows are 22 T cell receptor beta chains derived from one specimen sequenced in a study of blood T cells in healthy people across ages. Using a J-beta primer mix together with a sample-barcoded 5' primer, a second PCR was run for roughly 6 to 12 cycles. TCRdb fed the 5' RACE reads into MiXCR, producing one record per CDR3 protein. The repertoire holds 1.5 million or so distinct CDR3 sequences, with approximately 43% as singletons. The sequenced sample consisted of blood. All receptors derive from a woman between 18 and 29 years old in good health.

The chain employs TRBV7-6 and TRBJ2-3; D not certain. V lost 5 bases and J 4 bases, leaving 13 bases between the germline ends. Germline CDR1 and CDR2: SGHVS and FNYEAQ. CDR3 length: 14 residues. CDR3 DNA sequence: TGTGCCAGCAGCCCGCCCTCCGCGGCAGATACGCAGTATTTT. It yields the protein CASSPPSAADTQYF. Filled out from reference TRBV7-6 and TRBJ2-3, the complete variable domain reads GAGVSQSPRYKVTKRGQDVALRCDPISGHVSLYWYRQALGQGPEFLTYFNYEAQQDKSGLPNDRFSAERPEGSISTLTIQRTEQRDSAMYRCASSPPSAADTQYFGPGTRLTVL.

This clonotype was found a few times. The rearrangement links TRBV20-1 to TRBJ2-1; 10 nucleotides align to TRBD2. CDR1 and CDR2 (germline): DFQATT, SNEGSKA (reference sequence). The trim removed 6 bases at V and 5 bases at J, leaving 7 bases unmatched. The CDR3 extends over 14 amino acids. CDR3 in amino acids: CSAAGLAINNEQFF. The DNA for the CDR3 is TGCAGTGCGGCGGGACTAGCGATCAACAATGAGCAGTTCTTC.

This clonotype showed up just a few times. This rearrangement joins TRBV7-9 to TRBJ2-7; weak D call: TRBD1 (5 bases). V gave up 6 bases and J gave up 2 bases, with 11 bases separating them. CDR1 and CDR2 from the germline V gene are SEHNR and FQNEAQ (reference sequence). The CDR3 is 13 residues long. Here the CDR3 reads CASRDTVTYEQYF. The CDR3 coding sequence is TGTGCCAGCAGGGACACAGTTACCTACGAGCAGTACTTC.

The gene calls are TRBV6-2 or TRBV6-3 and TRBJ2-7; 7 bases are a match to TRBD2. The CDR3 runs 14 residues. Unmatched junction bases numbered 6, after V lost 7 bases and J lost 0 bases. Germline CDR1 MNHEY, CDR2 SVGEGT. In DNA form, the CDR3 reads TGTGCCAGCAAGGCCTGGACTAGCTCCTACGAGCAGTACTTC. It codes for CASKAWTSSYEQYF.

The V and J genes are TRBV7-2 and TRBJ2-5, with 7 bases lining up with TRBD2. V dropped 3 bases and J dropped 5; count of bases not matched to a gene: 9. The CDR3 totals 15 residues. In germline, CDR1 is SGHTA, CDR2 FQGNSA. The CDR3 sequence: CASSFFGVGGETQYF. CDR3 nucleotide sequence: TGTGCCAGCAGCTTTTTTGGGGTCGGGGGGGAGACCCAGTACTTC.

The gene calls are TRBV3-1 and TRBJ1-2; D is ambiguous. Trimming cost V 2 bases and J 0 bases, with 13 bases left between them. Germline V lookup: CDR1 LGHDT, CDR2 YNNKEL (reference sequence). The CDR3 is made up of 16 amino acids. The CDR3: CASSQSEYRANYGYTF. In DNA, the CDR3 is TGTGCCAGCAGCCAATCCGAATATAGGGCTAACTATGGCTACACCTTC.

This chain uses TRBV20-1 with TRBJ2-7; 9 nucleotides agree with TRBD1. CDR1 DFQATT and CDR2 SNEGSKA come from the germline V gene (reference sequence). J was trimmed by 2 bases and V by 2 bases; bases with no gene match: 7. CDR3 size: 15 residues. The CDR3 DNA reads as TGCAGTGCTAGACAGGGACAGGGACATCCCTACGAGCAGTACTTC. The encoded protein is CSARQGQGHPYEQYF.

The chain combines TRBV7-6 with TRBJ2-1, with a weak D call TRBD1 (6 bases). This CDR3 region has 16 residues. CDR1 is SGHVS, CDR2 FNYEAQ, per germline. V dropped 5 bases and J dropped 4 bases, with 18 bases sitting between them. DNA of the CDR3: TGTGCCAGCAGCATAACGACAGGTATGGGATACAATGAGCAGTTCTTC. Residues: CASSITTGMGYNEQFF. Full variable domain (outside the CDR3, taken from reference TRBV7-6 and TRBJ2-1): GAGVSQSPRYKVTKRGQDVALRCDPISGHVSLYWYRQALGQGPEFLTYFNYEAQQDKSGLPNDRFSAERPEGSISTLTIQRTEQRDSAMYRCASSITTGMGYNEQFFGPGTRLTVL.

The sample holds one count of this clonotype. The rearrangement joins TRBV20-1 to TRBJ1-1; TRBD1 is a possible D gene (5 bases). The CDR3 is 15 amino acids. Germline CDR1 DFQATT, CDR2 SNEGSKA (reference sequence). Trimming stripped 5 bases from V and 4 bases from J, with 20 bases between. The DNA for the CDR3 is TGCAGTGCTCCCCTCATTCGGCGGCAGGGCACTGAAGCTTTCTTT. This codes for CSAPLIRRQGTEAFF.

This clonotype appeared a few times. This chain joins TRBV20-1 and TRBJ1-1; D remains ambiguous. The CDR3 has 14 residues. Germline-derived CDR1 and CDR2 are DFQATT and SNEGSKA (reference sequence). V dropped 5 bases and J dropped 1 base, with 14 bases sitting between them. The CDR3 nucleotides read TGCAGTGCTCCCGATGGTTGGAGGAACACTGAAGCTTTCTTT. Encoded protein: CSAPDGWRNTEAFF.

V usage is TRBV7-2 and J usage is TRBJ2-5; 8 positions match TRBD2. Germline assignment: CDR1 SGHTA and CDR2 FQGNSA. V was pared by 2 bases and J by 13 bases, with 15 bases of the junction left unmatched. The CDR3 is 15 residues long. CDR3 loop: CASSLSVTSGPTLYF. CDR3 nucleotides: TGTGCCAGCAGCTTATCGGTCACTAGCGGCCCCACGCTGTACTTC.

This clonotype was detected only a few times. The rearrangement joins TRBV29-1 to TRBJ1-2; D is unclear. Trimming cost V 7 bases and J 7 bases, with 22 bases left between them. This CDR3 contains 14 residues. Germline V gives CDR1 SQVTM, CDR2 ANQGSEA. The CDR3 spells CSGLDAVPEGGYTF. In DNA, the CDR3 is TGCAGCGGGTTGGACGCGGTCCCTGAGGGTGGCTACACCTTC.

The table lists this clonotype with a few counts. The gene calls are TRBV7-2 and TRBJ2-7, with D perhaps matching TRBD1 (6 bases). CDR1 is SGHTA and CDR2 is FQGNSA in the germline V gene. The V end lost 1 base, the J end lost 3 bases, and 16 bases lay between the germline ends. The CDR3 length is 16 residues. The chain's CDR3 is CASSLGLDRNIYEQYF. CDR3 coding DNA: TGTGCCAGCAGCTTAGGGTTAGACAGGAACATCTACGAGCAGTACTTC.

This clonotype was recorded a few times. The chain is built from TRBV20-1 and TRBJ2-1; 7 nucleotides align to TRBD2. The CDR3 contains 13 residues. With 5 bases clipped from V and 3 bases from J, the junction kept 4 bases outside the gene matches. Germline V CDR1 and CDR2: DFQATT, SNEGSKA (reference sequence). As DNA, the CDR3 is TGCAGTGCTGGACGGACTAGCTACAATGAGCAGTTCTTC. This codes for CSAGRTSYNEQFF.

The V and J genes are TRBV20-1 and TRBJ1-6; no definite D call. Germline CDR1 DFQATT, CDR2 SNEGSKA (reference sequence). This CDR3 comprises 14 residues. Trimming shortened V by 2 bases and J by 7 bases, and 12 bases separated the two germline ends. As DNA, the CDR3 is TGCAGTGCTAGAAGAGGTTCCGAGAATTCACCCCTCCACTTT. As protein: CSARRGSENSPLHF.

The chain carries TRBV7-9 and TRBJ2-1; tentative D call: TRBD2 (6 bases). The V gene lost 2 bases and the J gene lost 4 bases, with 12 bases spanning the gap. This CDR3 has 15 amino acids. Germline CDR1 SEHNR, CDR2 FQNEAQ (reference sequence). CDR3 sequence: CASSLTMAGYNEQFF. For the CDR3, the DNA is TGTGCCAGCAGCTTAACGATGGCGGGGTACAATGAGCAGTTCTTC.

This chain links TRBV10-1 with TRBJ2-1; D possibly corresponds to TRBD2 (5 bases). The DNA end is a closer match to TRBJ2-7, so the J assignment may be wrong. The CDR3 spans 17 residues. The germline gives CDR1 WNHNN, CDR2 SYGVQD (reference sequence). The DNA of the CDR3 is TGCGCCAGCAGTCCCCCGGCCGGCGCAAGCGGCGACAATGAGCAGTACTTC. Translation gives CASSPPAGASGDNEQYF.

The rearrangement links TRBV25-1 to TRBJ2-1; D is possibly TRBD1 or TRBD2 (6 bases each). The CDR3 spans 16 residues. Trimming cost V 7 bases and J 3 bases, with 19 bases left between them. Per germline, CDR1 MGHDK and CDR2 SYGVNS. CDR3 DNA: TGTGCCAGCAAGGGGGGCCCCAACTTATACTACAATGAGCAGTTCTTC. It codes for CASKGGPNLYYNEQFF.

The chain joins TRBV3-1 to TRBJ2-1; 8 bases map to TRBD2. Germline lookup yields CDR1 LGHDT and CDR2 YNNKEL (reference sequence). The ends lost 7 bases at V and 3 bases at J; junction bases unmatched: 11. The CDR3 length is 16 residues. DNA for the CDR3: TGTGCCAGCAAACAATTTGCCCGGGGGGGCTACAATGAGCAGTTCTTC. The encoded protein is CASKQFARGGYNEQFF.

The rearrangement links TRBV6-6 to TRBJ2-4, with TRBD2 identical over 7 bases. Trimming cost V 2 bases and J 6 bases; bases outside gene matches: 13. The germline V gene encodes CDR1 MNHNY and CDR2 SVGAGI (reference sequence). The CDR3 spans 17 residues. The CDR3, as DNA: TGTGCCAGCAGTTACGAGACGAGGCAAGCGGGGCGAAACATTCAGTACTTC. It specifies CASSYETRQAGRNIQYF.

In nucleotides, the CDR3 is TGCAGTGCTAAAAGGGACGGGACCACAGATACGCAGTATTTT. Encoded protein: CSAKRDGTTDTQYF. The chain couples TRBV20-1 to TRBJ2-3, with D tentatively TRBD1 or TRBD2 (5 bases each). Trimming took 4 bases from V and 2 from J, leaving 13 bases between them. Germline CDR1 is DFQATT and CDR2 is SNEGSKA (reference sequence). The CDR3 is 14 residues long.

This clonotype was found a few times. The V and J genes are TRBV7-9 and TRBJ2-7; TRBD2 might be the D (5 bases). The CDR3 totals 13 residues. Trimming pared 5 bases from V and 5 bases from J, leaving 13 bases between. Germline V gene lookup returns CDR1 SEHNR and CDR2 FQNEAQ (reference sequence). CDR3 in DNA: TGTGCCAGCAGCCGTGTAGGGAGAAACGAGCAGTACTTC. It is translated as CASSRVGRNEQYF.